This entry concerns a single T cell receptor (beta chain). The antigen is undetermined. Researchers ran the PCR with 60 Vbeta and 13 Jbeta primers. The data were produced by immunoSEQ multiplex PCR, yet TCRdb's version contains in-frame clones alone and is incomplete. The sample has approximately 89,000 clones, roughly three quarters seen once. V lost 2 bases, J lost 0 bases, and 12 bases stayed unmatched. The CDR3 is made up of 19 amino acids. The germline CDR1 and CDR2 sequences are SGDLS and YYNGEE. This specimen belongs to a study of cytomegalovirus exposure and HLA in healthy donors. Study in general: Most donors, approximately 82% of a few hundred genotyped, fell in the Caucasian-associated ancestry cluster.

Study results and caveats: Several of the most significant clusters appeared, in a later analysis, to be linked to common viral pathogens. Being productive about 87% or about 30% of the time was typical of most TCR beta V segments in an earlier analysis. Beyond CMV serostatus, there was no information to go on about immune exposure.

Material: PBMCs. This sequence was found in a male donor in good health and CMV-seronegative. The chain carries TRBV9 and TRBJ2-1, with 9 bases lining up with TRBD2. CDR3 loop: CASSVDRTDSGSSYNEQFF. In nucleotides, the CDR3 is TGTGCCAGCAGCGTGGACAGAACCGATAGCGGGAGCTCCTACAATGAGCAGTTCTTC.